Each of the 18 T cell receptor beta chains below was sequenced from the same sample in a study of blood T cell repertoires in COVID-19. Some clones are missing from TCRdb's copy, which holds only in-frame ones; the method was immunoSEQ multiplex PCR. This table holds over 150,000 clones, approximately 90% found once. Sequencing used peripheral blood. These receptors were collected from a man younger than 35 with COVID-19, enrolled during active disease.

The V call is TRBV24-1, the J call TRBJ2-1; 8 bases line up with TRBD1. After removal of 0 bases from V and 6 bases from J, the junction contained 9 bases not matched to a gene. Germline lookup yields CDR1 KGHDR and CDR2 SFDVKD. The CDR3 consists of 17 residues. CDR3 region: CATSDLGGQGAGNEQFF. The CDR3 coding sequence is TGTGCCACCAGTGATTTGGGAGGTCAGGGGGCGGGCAATGAGCAGTTCTTC.

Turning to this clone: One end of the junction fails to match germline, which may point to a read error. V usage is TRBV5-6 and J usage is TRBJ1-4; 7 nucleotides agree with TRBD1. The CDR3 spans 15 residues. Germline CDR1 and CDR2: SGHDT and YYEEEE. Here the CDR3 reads CASSFVDRDNEKLLF. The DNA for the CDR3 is TGTGCCAGCAGCTTTGTTGACAGGGACAATGAAAAACTGCTTTTT.

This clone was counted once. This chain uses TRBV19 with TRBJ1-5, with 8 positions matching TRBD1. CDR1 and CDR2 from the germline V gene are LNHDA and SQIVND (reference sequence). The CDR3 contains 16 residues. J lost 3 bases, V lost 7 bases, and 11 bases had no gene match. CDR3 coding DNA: TGTGCCAGTACTCCGAGGGACAGGTCTGACAATCAGCCCCAGCATTTT. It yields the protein CASTPRDRSDNQPQHF.

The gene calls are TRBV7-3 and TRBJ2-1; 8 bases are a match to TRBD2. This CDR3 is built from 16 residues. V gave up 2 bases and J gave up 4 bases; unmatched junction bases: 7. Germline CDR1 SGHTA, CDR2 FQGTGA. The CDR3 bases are TGTGCCAGCAGCTTAGTCACCGGGACTAGGTACAATGAGCAGTTCTTC. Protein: CASSLVTGTRYNEQFF.

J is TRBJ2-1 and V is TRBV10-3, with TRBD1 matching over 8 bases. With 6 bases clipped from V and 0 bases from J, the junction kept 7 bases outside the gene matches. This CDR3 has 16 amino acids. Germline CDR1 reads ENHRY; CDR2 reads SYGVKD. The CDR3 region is CAISSRQGISYNEQFF. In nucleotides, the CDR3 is TGTGCCATCAGCTCTAGACAGGGGATCTCCTACAATGAGCAGTTCTTC.

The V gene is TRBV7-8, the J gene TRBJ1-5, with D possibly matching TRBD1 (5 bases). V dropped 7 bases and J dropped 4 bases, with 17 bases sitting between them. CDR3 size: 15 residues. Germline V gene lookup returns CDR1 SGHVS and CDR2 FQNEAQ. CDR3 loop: CASTDRGGRNQPQHF. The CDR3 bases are TGTGCCAGCACCGACCGTGGGGGGAGAAATCAGCCCCAGCATTTT.

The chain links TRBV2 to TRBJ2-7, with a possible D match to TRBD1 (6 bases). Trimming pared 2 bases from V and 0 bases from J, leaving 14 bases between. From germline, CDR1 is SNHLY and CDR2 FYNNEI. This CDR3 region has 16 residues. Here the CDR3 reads CASSERPQGNSYEQYF. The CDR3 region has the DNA TGTGCCAGCAGTGAAAGGCCCCAGGGGAACTCCTACGAGCAGTACTTC.

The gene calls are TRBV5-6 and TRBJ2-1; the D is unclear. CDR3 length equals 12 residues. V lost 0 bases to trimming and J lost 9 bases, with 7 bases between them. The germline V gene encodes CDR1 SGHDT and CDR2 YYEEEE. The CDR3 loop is CASSLGPGEQFF. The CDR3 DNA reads TGTGCCAGCAGCTTGGGGCCAGGTGAGCAGTTCTTC. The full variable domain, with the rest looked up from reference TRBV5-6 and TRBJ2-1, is DAGVTQSPTHLIKTRGQQVTLRCSPKSGHDTVSWYQQALGQGPQFIFQYYEEEERQRGNFPDRFSGHQFPNYSSELNVNALLLGDSALYLCASSLGPGEQFFGPGTRLTVL.

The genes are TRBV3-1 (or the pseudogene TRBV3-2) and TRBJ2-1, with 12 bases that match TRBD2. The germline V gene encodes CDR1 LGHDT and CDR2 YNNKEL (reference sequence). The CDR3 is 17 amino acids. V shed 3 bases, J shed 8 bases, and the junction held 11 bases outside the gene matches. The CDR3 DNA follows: TGTGCCAGCAGCCACGGGAGACTAGCGGGAGTGACGGATGAGCAGTTCTTC. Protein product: CASSHGRLAGVTDEQFF.

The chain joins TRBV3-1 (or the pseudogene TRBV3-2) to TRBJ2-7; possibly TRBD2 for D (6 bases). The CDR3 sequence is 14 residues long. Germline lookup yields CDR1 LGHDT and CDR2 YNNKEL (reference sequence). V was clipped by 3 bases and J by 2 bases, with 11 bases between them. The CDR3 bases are TGTGCCAGCAGCCACTGCCGGGGGACCTACGAGCAGTACTTC. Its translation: CASSHCRGTYEQYF.

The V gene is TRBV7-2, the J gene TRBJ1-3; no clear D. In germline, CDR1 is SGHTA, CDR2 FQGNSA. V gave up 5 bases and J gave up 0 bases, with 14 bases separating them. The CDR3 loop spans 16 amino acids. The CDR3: CASSPRHRSSGNTIYF. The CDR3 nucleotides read TGTGCCAGCAGCCCCAGACACAGAAGCTCTGGAAACACCATATATTTT. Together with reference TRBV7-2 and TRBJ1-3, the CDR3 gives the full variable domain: GAGVSQSPSNKVTEKGKDVELRCDPISGHTALYWYRQSLGQGLEFLIYFQGNSAPDKSGLPSDRFSAERTGGSVSTLTIQRTQQEDSAVYLCASSPRHRSSGNTIYFGEGSWLTVV.

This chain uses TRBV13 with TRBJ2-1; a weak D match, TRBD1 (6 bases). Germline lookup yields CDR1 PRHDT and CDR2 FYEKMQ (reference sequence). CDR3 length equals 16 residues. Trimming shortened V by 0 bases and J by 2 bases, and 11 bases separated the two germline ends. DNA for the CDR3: TGTGCCAGCAGCTTAGGGGCAGGGGTCCCCTACAATGAGCAGTTCTTC. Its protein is CASSLGAGVPYNEQFF.

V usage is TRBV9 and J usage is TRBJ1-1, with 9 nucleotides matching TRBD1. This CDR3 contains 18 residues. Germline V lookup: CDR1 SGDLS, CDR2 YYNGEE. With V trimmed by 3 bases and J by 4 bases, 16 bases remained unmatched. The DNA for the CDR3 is TGTGCCAGCAGCGCAGATACAGGGGGCCCCCCCCCGGGCACTGAAGCTTTCTTT. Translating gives CASSADTGGPPPGTEAFF. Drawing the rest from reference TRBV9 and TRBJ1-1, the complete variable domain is DSGVTQTPKHLITATGQRVTLRCSPRSGDLSVYWYQQSLDQGLQFLIQYYNGEERAKGNILERFSAQQFPDLHSELNLSSLELGDSALYFCASSADTGGPPPGTEAFFGQGTRLTVV.

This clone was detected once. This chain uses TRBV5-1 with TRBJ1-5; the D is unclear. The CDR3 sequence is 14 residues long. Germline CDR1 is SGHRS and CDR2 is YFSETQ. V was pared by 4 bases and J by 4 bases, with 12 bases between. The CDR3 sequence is CASSVGSGNQPQHF. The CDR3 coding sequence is TGCGCCAGCAGCGTGGGCAGCGGTAATCAGCCCCAGCATTTT.

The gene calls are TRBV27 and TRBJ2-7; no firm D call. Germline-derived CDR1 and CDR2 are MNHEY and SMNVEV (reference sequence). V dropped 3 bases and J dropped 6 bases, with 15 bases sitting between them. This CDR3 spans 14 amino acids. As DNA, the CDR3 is TGTGCCAGCAGTTTCAGCGCTTGGATTAGCGAGCAGTACTTC. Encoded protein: CASSFSAWISEQYF.

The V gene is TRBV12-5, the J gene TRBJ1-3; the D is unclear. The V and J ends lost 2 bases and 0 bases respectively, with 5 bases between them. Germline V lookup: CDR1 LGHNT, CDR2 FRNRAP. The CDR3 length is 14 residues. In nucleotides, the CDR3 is TGTGCTAGTGGTTTGAGTAGCTCTGGAAACACCATATATTTT. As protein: CASGLSSSGNTIYF.

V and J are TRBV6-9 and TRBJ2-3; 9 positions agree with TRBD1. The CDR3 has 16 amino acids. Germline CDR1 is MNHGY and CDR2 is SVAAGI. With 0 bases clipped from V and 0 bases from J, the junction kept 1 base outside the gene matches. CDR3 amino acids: CASSYSDRGSTDTQYF. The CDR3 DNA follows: TGTGCCAGCAGTTATTCCGACAGGGGGAGCACAGATACGCAGTATTTT.

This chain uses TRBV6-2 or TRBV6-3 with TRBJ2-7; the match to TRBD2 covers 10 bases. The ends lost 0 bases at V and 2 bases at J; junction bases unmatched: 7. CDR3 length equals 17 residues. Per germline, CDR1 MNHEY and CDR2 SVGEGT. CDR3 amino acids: CASSYSLGLAGAYEQYF. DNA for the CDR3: TGTGCCAGCAGTTACTCCCTGGGCCTAGCGGGGGCCTACGAGCAGTACTTC.